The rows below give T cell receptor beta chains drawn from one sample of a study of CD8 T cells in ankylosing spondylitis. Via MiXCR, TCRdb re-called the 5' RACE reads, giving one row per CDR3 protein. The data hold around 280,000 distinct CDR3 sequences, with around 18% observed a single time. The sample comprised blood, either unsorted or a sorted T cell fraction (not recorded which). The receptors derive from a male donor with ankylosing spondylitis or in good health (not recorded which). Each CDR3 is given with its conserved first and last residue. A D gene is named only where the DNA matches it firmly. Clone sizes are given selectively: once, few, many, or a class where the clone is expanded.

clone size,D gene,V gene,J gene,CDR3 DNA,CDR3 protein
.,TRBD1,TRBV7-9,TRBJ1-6,TGTGCCAGCAGCGCTACAGGGGCCGTCAATAATTCACCCCTCCACTTT,CASSATGAVNNSPLHF
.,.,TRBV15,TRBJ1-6,TGTGCCACCAGCAGAGGGACGGGGGCGAAGAATTCACCCCTCCACTTT,CATSRGTGAKNSPLHF
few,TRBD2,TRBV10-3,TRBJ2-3,TGTGCCCATAAGGAGCGGGGGGGAACCGATAGCACAGATACGCAGTATTTT,CAHKERGGTDSTDTQYF
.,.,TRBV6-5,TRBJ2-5,TGTGCCAGCAAGACACCCCAGGAGACCCAGTACTTC,CASKTPQETQYF
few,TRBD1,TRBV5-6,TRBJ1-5,TGTGCCAGCAGCTTTTGGGGGACAGGCAATCAGCCCCAGCATTTT,CASSFWGTGNQPQHF
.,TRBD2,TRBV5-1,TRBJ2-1,TGCGCCAGCGCCGAGCGGGGGGACTACAATGAGCAGTTCTTC,CASAERGDYNEQFF
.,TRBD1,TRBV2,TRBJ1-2,TGTGCCAGCACCAGGGGGACAGGGGACTATGGCTACACCTTC,CASTRGTGDYGYTF
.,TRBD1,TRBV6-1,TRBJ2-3,TGTGCCAGCAGGACCGGGACAGGGGAAAATACGCAGTATTTT,CASRTGTGENTQYF
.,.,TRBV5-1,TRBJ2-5,TGCGCCAGCAGCTTGGGACTAGTTGGTGAGACCCAGTACTTC,CASSLGLVGETQYF
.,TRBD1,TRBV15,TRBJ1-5,TGTGCCACCAGCAGAGTGGGGGCAGGGGGCCAGCCCCAGCATTTT,CATSRVGAGGQPQHF
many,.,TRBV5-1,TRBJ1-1,TGCGCCAGCAGCTTGGCCAGACGGGACACTGAAGCTTTCTTT,CASSLARRDTEAFF
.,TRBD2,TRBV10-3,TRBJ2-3,TGTGCCATCAGCCCATCAGGACTAGCGGGGGTCGATACGCAGTATTTT,CAISPSGLAGVDTQYF
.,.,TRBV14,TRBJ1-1,TGTGCCAGCAGCCAAGCGGTTACAGGAGAAGCTTTCTTT,CASSQAVTGEAFF
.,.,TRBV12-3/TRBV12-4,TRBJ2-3,TGTGCCAGCAGTCCCCAACACGGACGTACAGATACGCAGTATTTT,CASSPQHGRTDTQYF
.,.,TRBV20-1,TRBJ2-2,TGCAGTGCTAGAGATTTGAAGGGGAACACCGGGGAGCTGTTTTTT,CSARDLKGNTGELFF
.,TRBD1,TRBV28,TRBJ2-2,TGTGCCAGCGGACAGGGTGGCCCCGGGGAGCTGTTTTTT,CASGQGGPGELFF
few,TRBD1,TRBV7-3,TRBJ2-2,TGTGCCAGCAGCAAAAGCAGGGACAGGGCGTACACCGGGGAGCTGTTTTTT,CASSKSRDRAYTGELFF
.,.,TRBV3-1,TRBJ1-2,TGTGCCAGCAGCCCCCTCGGGGGGCGTGAGGATGGCTACACCTTC,CASSPLGGREDGYTF
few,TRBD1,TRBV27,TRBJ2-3,TGTGCCAGCAGTACCCGGGACAGGGCAGACACAGATACGCAGTATTTT,CASSTRDRADTDTQYF
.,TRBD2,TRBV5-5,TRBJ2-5,TGTGCCAGCAGCTCCGACCCGGGACTATCCGACGGGACCCAGTACTTC,CASSSDPGLSDGTQYF
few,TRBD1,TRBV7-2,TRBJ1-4,TGTGCCAGCAGCTCCCAGGGGGCCTACGGACTGTTTTTT,CASSSQGAYGLFF
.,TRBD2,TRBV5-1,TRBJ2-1,TGCGCCAGCAGCTTCCGATCTCTAGCGGCCTCCTACAATGAGCAGTTCTTC,CASSFRSLAASYNEQFF
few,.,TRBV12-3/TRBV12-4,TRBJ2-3,TGTGCCAGCAGACCTGAAGTAAATGGGGGAGATACGCAGTATTTT,CASRPEVNGGDTQYF
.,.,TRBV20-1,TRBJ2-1,TGCAGTGCTAGAGAGCCTAGCACCAACTACAATGAGCAGTTCTTC,CSAREPSTNYNEQFF
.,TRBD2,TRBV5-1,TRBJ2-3,TGCGCCAGCAGCCAACTAGCGGGGGGTGCAGATACGCAGTATTTT,CASSQLAGGADTQYF
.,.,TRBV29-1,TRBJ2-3,TGCAGCCCCCAAGAGGCAGGGGCGAATACGCAGTATTTT,CSPQEAGANTQYF
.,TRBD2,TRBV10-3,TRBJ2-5,TGTGCCACCGCACCAGCGGGAGGGCCTCGGGAGACCCAGTACTTC,CATAPAGGPRETQYF
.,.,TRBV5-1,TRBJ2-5,TGCGCCAGCAGCTTGATCGGTTCTCAAGAGACCCAGTACTTC,CASSLIGSQETQYF
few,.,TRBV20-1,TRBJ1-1,TGCAGTGCTAGAGTGCCAGGGATTAACACTGAAGCTTTCTTT,CSARVPGINTEAFF
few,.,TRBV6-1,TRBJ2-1,TGTGCCAGCAGTGAGAGGGGGATCAGTGAGCAGTTCTTC,CASSERGISEQFF
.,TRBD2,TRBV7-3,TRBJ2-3,TGTGCCAGCAGCTTAGCACTAGCGGGAGATACGCAGTATTTT,CASSLALAGDTQYF
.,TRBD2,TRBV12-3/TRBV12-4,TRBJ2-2,TGTGCCAGCAGTTTGAGCGGGAGCCTCCGGAATACCGGGGAGCTGTTTTTT,CASSLSGSLRNTGELFF
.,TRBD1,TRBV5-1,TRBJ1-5,TGCGCCAGCAGCTCCGGACAGGGCTCGGGCAATCAGCCCCAGCATTTT,CASSSGQGSGNQPQHF
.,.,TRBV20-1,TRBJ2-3,TGCAGTGCTAGAGATGTCCAGGGCCCAGTGAGCACAGATACGCAGTATTTT,CSARDVQGPVSTDTQYF
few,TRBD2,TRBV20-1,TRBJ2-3,TGCAGTGCGCTAGCGGGAGGGCCTGAAGATACGCAGTATTTT,CSALAGGPEDTQYF
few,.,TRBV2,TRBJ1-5,TGTACCAGCACTAACCCCCCATACAAAGGGACTTTAAGGGGCCAGCCCCAGCATTTT,CTSTNPPYKGTLRGQPQHF
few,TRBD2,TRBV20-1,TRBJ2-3,TGCATGGGGCGGGGGGAGGCAGATACGCAGTATTTT,CMGRGEADTQYF
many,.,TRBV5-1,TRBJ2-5,TGCGCCAGCAGCTTGGCGGAGGAGACCCAGTACTTC,CASSLAEETQYF
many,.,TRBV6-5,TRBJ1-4,TGTGCCAGCAGTTATAGTGGAAAACTGTTTTTT,CASSYSGKLFF
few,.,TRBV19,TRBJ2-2,TGTGCCAGTAGTCTACAGGGTAGCTACACCGGGGAGCTGTTTTTT,CASSLQGSYTGELFF
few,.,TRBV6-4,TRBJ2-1,TGTGCCAGCAGTGTTTCCCCCGGGGCGGCCTACAATGAGCAGTTCTTC,CASSVSPGAAYNEQFF
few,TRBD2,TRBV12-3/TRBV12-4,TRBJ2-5,TGTGCCAGCAGCTTAGCAGCGGGGGCACAAGAGACCCAGTACTTC,CASSLAAGAQETQYF
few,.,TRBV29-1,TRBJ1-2,TGCAGCGTTGTGGGGGGGGAAGGCGGAGTTGGCTACACCTTC,CSVVGGEGGVGYTF
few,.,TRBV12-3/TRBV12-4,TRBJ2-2,TGTGCCAGCAGTTCACGGGGACTGCGTACCGGGGAGCTGTTTTTT,CASSSRGLRTGELFF